These T cell receptor beta chains were read from a single sample in a study of blood T cell repertoires in COVID-19. Produced via immunoSEQ multiplex PCR; TCRdb's table is partial and in-frame only. The table shows about 120,000 clones, with 85% to 90% occurring only once. Sequenced sample: peripheral blood. Source of these receptors: a man in his 70s with active or convalescent COVID-19. Both conserved end residues are part of each CDR3. Each record gives: J gene, clone size, V gene, D gene, CDR3 protein, CDR3 DNA. D genes are given only for firm matches. Not all rows give a size; the values are once, few, many and, for expanded clones, a class.

TRBJ2-5 - TRBV12-3/TRBV12-4 - CASSFDTEKMYF TGTGCCAGCAGTTTCGACACGGAAAAGATGTACTTC
TRBJ2-6 - TRBV5-5 - CASSLWEGDWSGANVLTF TGTGCCAGCAGCTTGTGGGAGGGGGACTGGTCTGGGGCCAACGTCCTGACTTTC
TRBJ1-1 - TRBV2 - CASIMETEAFF TGTGCCAGCATTATGGAGACTGAAGCTTTCTTT
TRBJ1-5 few TRBV7-2 TRBD1 CASSHGTGSNQPQHF TGTGCCAGCAGCCACGGGACAGGTAGCAATCAGCCCCAGCATTTT
TRBJ2-1 few TRBV5-1 TRBD1 CASSLGQGWDEQFF TGCGCCAGCAGCTTGGGACAGGGTTGGGATGAGCAGTTCTTC
TRBJ2-1 - TRBV5-5 TRBD2 CASSLRTSGSYNEQFF TGTGCCAGCAGCCTTCGGACTAGCGGTTCCTACAATGAGCAGTTCTTC
TRBJ2-7 - TRBV27 - CASSLRGATSYEQYF TGTGCCAGCAGTTTACGCGGGGCCACCTCCTACGAGCAGTACTTC
TRBJ2-5 - TRBV5-4 - CASSPGGIGAQETQYF TGTGCCAGCAGCCCGGGCGGGATCGGGGCCCAAGAGACCCAGTACTTC
TRBJ2-3 - TRBV2 TRBD2 CASRLTSGGTDTQYF TGTGCCAGCAGGTTAACTAGCGGGGGCACAGATACGCAGTATTTT
TRBJ1-1 - TRBV27 - CASSLGRGGTEAFF TGTGCCAGCAGTTTAGGCAGGGGCGGCACTGAAGCTTTCTTT
TRBJ1-2 - TRBV6-5 - CASRFRGHGYTF TGTGCCAGCAGATTCAGGGGCCATGGCTACACCTTC
TRBJ2-3 - TRBV18 - CASSPPRGKEDTQYF TGTGCCAGCTCACCACCCCGCGGGAAAGAAGATACGCAGTATTTT
TRBJ2-5 - TRBV3-1/TRBV3-2 TRBD1 CASSRDTTGGTQYF TGTGCCAGCAGCCGAGATACGACAGGGGGGACCCAGTACTTC
TRBJ1-6 - TRBV27 - CASQGQGPRSPLHF TGTGCCAGCCAGGGGCAAGGTCCGAGGTCACCCCTCCACTTT
TRBJ1-1 once TRBV27 - CASSLSTGRVNTEAFF TGTGCCAGCAGTTTATCGACGGGCAGGGTGAACACTGAAGCTTTCTTT
TRBJ2-7 - TRBV28 TRBD2 CASSLVWTGGSEQYF TGTGCCAGCAGTCTGGTCTGGACCGGGGGGTCCGAGCAGTACTTC
TRBJ2-2 - TRBV10-3 - CAISESSASNTGELFF TGTGCCATCAGTGAGTCGAGCGCCTCGAACACCGGGGAGCTGTTTTTT
TRBJ1-3 - TRBV10-3 - CAMGEGPAAGNTIYF TGTGCCATGGGGGAGGGACCCGCAGCTGGAAACACCATATATTTT
TRBJ2-1 - TRBV11-3 TRBD2 CASSLDGTRMDEQFF TGTGCCAGCAGCTTAGATGGGACTAGGATGGATGAGCAGTTCTTC
TRBJ2-7 - TRBV18 TRBD2 CASSLGGSYEQYF TGTGCCAGCTCCCTGGGGGGGAGTTACGAGCAGTACTTC